These 17 T cell receptor beta chains share one sample of origin, sequenced in a study of shared clonotypes between healthy human individuals. The repertoire was sequenced with immunoSEQ multiplex PCR; TCRdb's copy has only in-frame clones and lacks some. The table shows 650,000 to 700,000 clones, with about nine tenths occurring only once. The sequenced material came from memory CD8+ T cells from PBMCs. Regarding subset: CD45RO+ cells pooled with CCR7-negative TemRA cells. The receptors here all came from a young man in good health. Some clones in this sample may be carry-over from other donors' samples.

The chain is built from TRBV10-1 and TRBJ2-7, with 7 positions matching TRBD1. V shed 0 bases, J shed 2 bases, and the junction held 10 bases outside the gene matches. The CDR3 loop spans 17 amino acids. The germline V gene has CDR1 WNHNN and CDR2 SYGVQD (reference sequence). In nucleotides, the CDR3 is TGCGCCAGCAGTGAGTCTGGAGGACAGGTTGCAGCCTACGAGCAGTACTTC. This gives the protein CASSESGGQVAAYEQYF.

The rearrangement uses TRBV27 and TRBJ2-1; D is possibly TRBD2 (5 bases). The CDR3 is 14 amino acids. V was shortened by 3 bases and J by 6 bases, with 12 bases between the two germline ends. The germline V gene encodes CDR1 MNHEY and CDR2 SMNVEV (reference sequence). CDR3 sequence: CASSLVGGSNEQFF. CDR3 bases: TGTGCCAGCAGTTTGGTAGGAGGAAGCAATGAGCAGTTCTTC.

Worth noting for this clone: Additional DNA sequences in this sample encode the identical CDR3. The chain has TRBV7-3 and TRBJ2-5; TRBD1 matches at 9 bases. V shed 4 bases, J shed 5 bases, and the junction held 5 bases outside the gene matches. CDR1 and CDR2 from the germline V gene are SGHTA and FQGTGA. This CDR3 comprises 14 residues. CDR3 bases: TGTGCCAGCAGCTCAACAGGGGGCGCGGAGACCCAGTACTTC. This encodes CASSSTGGAETQYF.

The rearrangement joins TRBV28 to TRBJ1-5, with 7 bases lining up with TRBD1. CDR3 size: 17 residues. Trimming at V came to 4 bases and at J to 6 bases, leaving 15 bases not matched to a gene. CDR1 and CDR2 (germline): MDHEN, SYDVKM. The CDR3 reads CASSSSRQGGGSQPQHF. The CDR3 DNA is TGTGCCAGCAGTTCAAGCAGACAGGGAGGAGGGAGTCAGCCCCAGCATTTT. Looking up the rest from reference TRBV28 and TRBJ1-5 gives the full variable domain: DVKVTQSSRYLVKRTGEKVFLECVQDMDHENMFWYRQDPGLGLRLIYFSYDVKMKEKGDIPEGYSVSREKKERFSLILESASTNQTSMYLCASSSSRQGGGSQPQHFGDGTRLSIL.

This clone has just one count. This chain connects TRBV4-3 to TRBJ1-4; D possibly corresponds to TRBD1 (6 bases). V was pared by 2 bases and J by 4 bases, with 11 bases between. The germline V gene encodes CDR1 LGHNA and CDR2 YSLEER. The CDR3 covers 15 residues. In nucleotides, the CDR3 is TGCGCCAGCAGCCAATTTACAGGGAGTAATGAAAAACTGTTTTTT. Translating gives CASSQFTGSNEKLFF.

The V gene is TRBV11-3, the J gene TRBJ2-2; 12 nucleotides align to TRBD2. V lost 3 bases to trimming and J lost 6 bases; unmatched junction nucleotides: 8. The length of the CDR3 is 17 residues. Germline V gene data show CDR1 as SGHNT and CDR2 as YENEEA. The CDR3 DNA is TGTGCCAGCAGCTTCGCTAGCGGGAGGGCAAGGCCCGGGGAGCTGTTTTTT. It translates to CASSFASGRARPGELFF.

This clone was seen a few times. The gene calls are TRBV29-1 and TRBJ1-2; D call uncertain. The CDR3 consists of 12 residues. Looked up from germline, CDR1 is SQVTM and CDR2 is ANQGSEA. Trimming removed 3 bases from V and 1 base from J, with 6 bases in between. The CDR3 DNA reads TGCAGCGTTGACGACCGTAACTATGGCTACACCTTC. The encoded protein is CSVDDRNYGYTF.

The chain links TRBV27 to TRBJ1-1; D is ambiguous. Trimming removed 6 bases at V and 2 bases at J, with 16 bases between. The V gene's germline CDR1 is MNHEY and CDR2 SMNVEV (reference sequence). This CDR3 contains 15 residues. In DNA form, the CDR3 reads TGTGCCAGCAGCCATGGCCCCGGGTCTAACACTGAAGCTTTCTTT. Its protein product is CASSHGPGSNTEAFF.

About this clone: This sample also contains other DNA sequences that code for the same CDR3. This chain joins TRBV7-6 and TRBJ2-2, with 11 bases that match TRBD2. Germline CDR1 reads SGHVS; CDR2 reads FNYEAQ. The CDR3 sequence is 14 residues long. The V segment lost 4 bases and the J segment 5 bases; nucleotides outside the gene matches: 0. CDR3 residues: CASSWTSGTGELFF. Here the CDR3 DNA reads TGTGCCAGCAGCTGGACTAGCGGGACCGGGGAGCTGTTTTTT.

The chain recombines TRBV29-1 with TRBJ2-2; D not certain. The CDR3 runs 10 residues. V lost 7 bases, J lost 6 bases, and 6 bases lay in between. CDR1 and CDR2 (germline): SQVTM, ANQGSEA. The CDR3 here is CSALAGELFF. The DNA for the CDR3 is TGCAGCGCCCTTGCCGGGGAGCTGTTTTTT.

The sample holds a few counts of this clone. The gene calls are TRBV13 and TRBJ1-1; possibly TRBD1 for D (5 bases). The CDR3 totals 16 residues. The V gene lost 2 bases and the J gene lost 1 base, with 14 bases spanning the gap. The germline V gene has CDR1 PRHDT and CDR2 FYEKMQ (reference sequence). The CDR3 protein is CASSLRPGLENTEAFF. The CDR3 DNA sequence: TGTGCCAGCAGCTTAAGGCCAGGGCTGGAGAACACTGAAGCTTTCTTT.

This sequence joins TRBV6-1 and TRBJ1-1, with D tentatively TRBD1 (5 bases). The CDR3 covers 14 residues. Trimming left V 6 bases short and J 8 bases short, with 19 bases between. Looked up from germline, CDR1 is MNHNS and CDR2 is SASEGT. In DNA, the CDR3 is TGTGCCAGCAGGACGGGACGCTTGGGAAGCGAAGCTTTCTTT. Amino acids: CASRTGRLGSEAFF.

The chain uses TRBV13 and TRBJ2-7; D gene ambiguous. The CDR3 spans 14 residues. Deletions cut 5 bases from V and 3 bases from J, with 14 bases between. Germline-derived CDR1 and CDR2 are PRHDT and FYEKMQ (reference sequence). The CDR3 bases are TGTGCCAGCAGCCCCGGGCCACTGGGCTACGAGCAGTACTTC. Translating it yields CASSPGPLGYEQYF.

The rearrangement joins TRBV5-4 to TRBJ2-2, with D unclear. Germline V gene lookup returns CDR1 SGHNT and CDR2 YYREEE (reference sequence). The germline V and J ends were trimmed by 0 bases and 5 bases, with 8 bases remaining between them. The CDR3 has 14 residues. This CDR3 reads CASSLDRSTGELFF. The CDR3 DNA reads as TGTGCCAGCAGCTTGGACAGAAGTACCGGGGAGCTGTTTTTT.

The chain joins TRBV28 to TRBJ1-2, with a possible D match to TRBD1 (5 bases). The CDR3 sequence is 15 residues long. Germline V lookup: CDR1 MDHEN, CDR2 SYDVKM. Between the trimmed V and J ends, which lost 7 bases and 4 bases, there was a span of 19 bases. The CDR3 here is CASILSSGRAYGYTF. Written as DNA, the CDR3 is TGTGCCAGCATCTTAAGTAGTGGCAGGGCCTATGGCTACACCTTC.

The chain combines TRBV28 with TRBJ2-1, with D tentatively TRBD1 or TRBD2 (5 bases each). V shed 6 bases and J shed 9 bases, with 18 bases lying between them. Germline CDR1 is MDHEN and CDR2 is SYDVKM. The CDR3 covers 14 residues. CDR3 DNA sequence: TGTGCCAGCAGACGGGACCAAGGGCGGGCTGAGCAGTTCTTC. Its translation is CASRRDQGRAEQFF.

In this sample, this clone turned up once. This rearrangement joins TRBV11-2 to TRBJ2-3, with D unclear. The length of the CDR3 is 15 residues. The V gene lost 1 base and the J gene lost 4 bases, with 12 bases spanning the gap. Germline assignment: CDR1 SGHAT and CDR2 FQNNGV. The CDR3 loop is CASSLVYRKADTQYF. The DNA of the CDR3 is TGTGCCAGCAGCTTAGTGTACAGAAAGGCAGATACGCAGTATTTT.